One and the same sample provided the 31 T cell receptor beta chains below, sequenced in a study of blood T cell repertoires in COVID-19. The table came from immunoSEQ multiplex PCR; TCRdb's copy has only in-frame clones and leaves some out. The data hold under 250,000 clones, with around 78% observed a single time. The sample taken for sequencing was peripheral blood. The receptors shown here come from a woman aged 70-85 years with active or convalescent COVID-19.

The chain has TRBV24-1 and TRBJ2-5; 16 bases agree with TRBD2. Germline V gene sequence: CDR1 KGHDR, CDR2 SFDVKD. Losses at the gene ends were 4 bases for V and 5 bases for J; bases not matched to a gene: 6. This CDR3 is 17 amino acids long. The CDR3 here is CATSDPGLAGGGETQYF. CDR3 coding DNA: TGTGCCACCAGTGACCCGGGACTAGCGGGAGGGGGGGAGACCCAGTACTTC.

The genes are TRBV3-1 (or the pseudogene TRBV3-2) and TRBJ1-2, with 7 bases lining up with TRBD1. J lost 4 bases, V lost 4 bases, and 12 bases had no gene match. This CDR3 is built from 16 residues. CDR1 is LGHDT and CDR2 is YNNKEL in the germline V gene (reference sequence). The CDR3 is CASSRDSTPRIYGYTF. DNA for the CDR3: TGTGCCAGCAGCCGGGACAGTACACCGCGGATCTATGGCTACACCTTC.

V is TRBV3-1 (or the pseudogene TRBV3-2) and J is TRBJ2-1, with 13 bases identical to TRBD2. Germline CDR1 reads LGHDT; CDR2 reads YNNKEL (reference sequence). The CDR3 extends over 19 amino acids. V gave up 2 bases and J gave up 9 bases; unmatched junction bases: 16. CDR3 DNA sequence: TGTGCCAGCAGCCAATGGGGGGGGACTAGCGGGACGGTAAATCTTGAGCAGTTCTTC. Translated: CASSQWGGTSGTVNLEQFF.

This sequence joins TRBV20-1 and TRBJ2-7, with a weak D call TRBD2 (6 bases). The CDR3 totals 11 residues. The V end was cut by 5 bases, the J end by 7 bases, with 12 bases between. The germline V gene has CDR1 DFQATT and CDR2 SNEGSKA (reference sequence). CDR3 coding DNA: TGCAGTGCTCGGGAGTTGGATGAGCAGTACTTC. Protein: CSARELDEQYF.

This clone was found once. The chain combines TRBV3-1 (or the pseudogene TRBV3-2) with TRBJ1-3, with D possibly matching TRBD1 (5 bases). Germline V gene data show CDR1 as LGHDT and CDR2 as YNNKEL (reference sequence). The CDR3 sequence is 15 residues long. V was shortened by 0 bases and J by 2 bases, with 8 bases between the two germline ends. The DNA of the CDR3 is TGTGCCAGCAGCCAAGACGGCAGGGCTGGAAACACCATATATTTT. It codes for CASSQDGRAGNTIYF.

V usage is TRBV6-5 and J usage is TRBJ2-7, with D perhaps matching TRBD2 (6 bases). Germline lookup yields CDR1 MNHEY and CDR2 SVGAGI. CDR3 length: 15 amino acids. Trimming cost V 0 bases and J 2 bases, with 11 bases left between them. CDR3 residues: CASSYSGTGTYEQYF. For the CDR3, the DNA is TGTGCCAGCAGTTACTCGGGGACTGGGACCTACGAGCAGTACTTC.

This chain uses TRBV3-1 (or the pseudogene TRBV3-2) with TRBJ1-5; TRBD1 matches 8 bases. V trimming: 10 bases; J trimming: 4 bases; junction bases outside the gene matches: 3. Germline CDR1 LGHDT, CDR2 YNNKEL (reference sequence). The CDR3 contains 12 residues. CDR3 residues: CATGGRNQPQHF. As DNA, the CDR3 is TGTGCCACAGGGGGCAGGAATCAGCCCCAGCATTTT.

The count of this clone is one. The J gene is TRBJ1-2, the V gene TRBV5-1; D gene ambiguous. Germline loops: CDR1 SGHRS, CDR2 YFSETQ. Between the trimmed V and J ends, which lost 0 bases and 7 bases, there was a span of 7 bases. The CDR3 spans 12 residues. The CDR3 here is CASSLGEVGYTF. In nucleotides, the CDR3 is TGCGCCAGCAGCTTGGGAGAAGTTGGCTACACCTTC.

The CDR3 protein is CASSQTGVDEQFF. The DNA of the CDR3 is TGTGCCAGCAGCCAAACGGGGGTCGATGAGCAGTTCTTC. The chain employs TRBV3-1 (or the pseudogene TRBV3-2) and TRBJ2-1; a weak D match, TRBD2 (6 bases). CDR3 length: 13 amino acids. Germline CDR1 LGHDT, CDR2 YNNKEL (reference sequence). The V end was cut by 2 bases, the J end by 8 bases, with 10 bases between.

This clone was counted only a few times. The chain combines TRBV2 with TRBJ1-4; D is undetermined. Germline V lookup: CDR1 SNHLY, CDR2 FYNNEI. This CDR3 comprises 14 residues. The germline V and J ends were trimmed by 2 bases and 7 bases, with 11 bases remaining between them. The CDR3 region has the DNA TGTGCCAGCAGTGAACGGAGATCTGGTGAAAAACTGTTTTTT. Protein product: CASSERRSGEKLFF.

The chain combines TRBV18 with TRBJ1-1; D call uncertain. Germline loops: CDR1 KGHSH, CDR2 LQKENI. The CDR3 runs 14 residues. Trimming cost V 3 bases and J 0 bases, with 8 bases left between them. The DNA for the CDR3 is TGTGCCAGCTCACCCGGTTCCTTGAACACTGAAGCTTTCTTT. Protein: CASSPGSLNTEAFF.

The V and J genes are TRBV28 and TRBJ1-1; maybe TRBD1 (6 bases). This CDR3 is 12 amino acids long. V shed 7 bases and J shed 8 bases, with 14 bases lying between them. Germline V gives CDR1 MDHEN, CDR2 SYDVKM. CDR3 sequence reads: CASTIGRGEAFF. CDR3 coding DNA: TGTGCCAGCACGATAGGCAGGGGCGAAGCTTTCTTT.

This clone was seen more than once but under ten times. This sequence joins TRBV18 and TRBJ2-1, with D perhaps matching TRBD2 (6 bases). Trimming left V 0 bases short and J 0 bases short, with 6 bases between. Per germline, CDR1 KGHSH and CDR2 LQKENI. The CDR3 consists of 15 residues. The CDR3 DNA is TGTGCCAGCTCACCACCCGGGGGCTCCTACAATGAGCAGTTCTTC. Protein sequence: CASSPPGGSYNEQFF.

The CDR3 reads CASRLAGARPFF. CDR3 in DNA: TGTGCCAGTAGACTAGCGGGGGCGAGACCGTTCTTC. V usage is TRBV19 and J usage is TRBJ2-1; 11 positions match TRBD2. V was pared by 6 bases and J by 15 bases, with 7 bases of the junction left unmatched. The CDR3 length is 12 residues. Germline V gives CDR1 LNHDA, CDR2 SQIVND (reference sequence).

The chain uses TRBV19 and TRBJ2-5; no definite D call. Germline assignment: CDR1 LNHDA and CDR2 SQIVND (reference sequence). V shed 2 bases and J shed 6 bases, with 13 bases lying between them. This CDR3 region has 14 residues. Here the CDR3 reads CASSIRLQVKTQYF. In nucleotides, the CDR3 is TGTGCCAGTAGTATACGGCTGCAGGTGAAGACCCAGTACTTC.

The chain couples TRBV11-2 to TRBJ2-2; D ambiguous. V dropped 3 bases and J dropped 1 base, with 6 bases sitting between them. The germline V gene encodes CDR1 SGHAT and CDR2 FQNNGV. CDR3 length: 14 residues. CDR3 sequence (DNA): TGTGCCAGCAGCTTTTTAGAGAACACCGGGGAGCTGTTTTTT. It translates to CASSFLENTGELFF. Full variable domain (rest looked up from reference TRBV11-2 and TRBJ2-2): EAGVAQSPRYKIIEKRQSVAFWCNPISGHATLYWYQQILGQGPKLLIQFQNNGVVDDSQLPKDRFSAERLKGVDSTLKIQPAKLEDSAVYLCASSFLENTGELFFGEGSRLTVL.

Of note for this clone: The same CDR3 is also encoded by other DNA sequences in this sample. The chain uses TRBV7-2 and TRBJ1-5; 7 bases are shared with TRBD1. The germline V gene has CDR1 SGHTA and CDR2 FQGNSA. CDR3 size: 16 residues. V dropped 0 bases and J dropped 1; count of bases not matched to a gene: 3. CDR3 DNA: TGTGCCAGCAGCTTAGCGCAGGGGGGAAGCAATCAGCCCCAGCATTTT. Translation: CASSLAQGGSNQPQHF.

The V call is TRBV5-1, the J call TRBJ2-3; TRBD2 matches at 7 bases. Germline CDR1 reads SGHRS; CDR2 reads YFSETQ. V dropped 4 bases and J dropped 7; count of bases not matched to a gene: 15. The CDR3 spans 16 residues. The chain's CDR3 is CASSPLAGVLDYTQYF. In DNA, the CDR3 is TGCGCCAGCAGCCCTCTGGCGGGGGTGTTGGATTATACGCAGTATTTT.

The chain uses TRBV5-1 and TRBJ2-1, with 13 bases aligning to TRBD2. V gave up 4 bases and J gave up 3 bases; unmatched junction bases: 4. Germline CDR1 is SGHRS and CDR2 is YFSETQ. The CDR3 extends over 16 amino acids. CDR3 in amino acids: CASSTRLAGGYNEQFF. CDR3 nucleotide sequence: TGCGCCAGCAGCACTCGACTAGCGGGAGGCTACAATGAGCAGTTCTTC.

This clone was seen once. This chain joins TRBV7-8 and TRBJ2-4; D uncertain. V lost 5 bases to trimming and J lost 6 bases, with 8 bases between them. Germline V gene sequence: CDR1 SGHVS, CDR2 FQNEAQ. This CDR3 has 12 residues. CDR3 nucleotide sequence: TGTGCCAGCAGCCTATCGTTAAACATTCAGTACTTC. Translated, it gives CASSLSLNIQYF.

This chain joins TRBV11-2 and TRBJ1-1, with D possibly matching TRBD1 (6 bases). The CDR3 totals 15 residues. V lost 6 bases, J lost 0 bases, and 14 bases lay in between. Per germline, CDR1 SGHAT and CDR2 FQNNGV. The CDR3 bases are TGTGCCAGCAGAAGAAGGCAGGGGATGAACACTGAAGCTTTCTTT. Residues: CASRRRQGMNTEAFF.

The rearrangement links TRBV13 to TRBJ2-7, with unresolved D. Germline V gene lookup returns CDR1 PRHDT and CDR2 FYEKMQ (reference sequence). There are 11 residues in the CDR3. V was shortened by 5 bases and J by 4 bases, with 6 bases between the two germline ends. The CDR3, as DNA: TGTGCCAGCAGCACTAAATACGAGCAGTACTTC. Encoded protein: CASSTKYEQYF.

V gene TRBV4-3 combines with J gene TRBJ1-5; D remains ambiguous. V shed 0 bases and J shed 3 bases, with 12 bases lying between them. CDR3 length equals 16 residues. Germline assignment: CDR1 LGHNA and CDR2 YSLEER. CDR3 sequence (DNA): TGCGCCAGCAGCCAAGATCTCAGAACAGTCAATCAGCCCCAGCATTTT. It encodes CASSQDLRTVNQPQHF.

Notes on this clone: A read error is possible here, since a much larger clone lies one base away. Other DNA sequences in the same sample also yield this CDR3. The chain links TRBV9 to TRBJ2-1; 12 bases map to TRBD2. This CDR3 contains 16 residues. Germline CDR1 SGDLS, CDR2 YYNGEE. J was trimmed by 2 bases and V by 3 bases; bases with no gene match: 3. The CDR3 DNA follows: TGTGCCAGCAGCGGACCTAGCGGGGGGGCCTACAATGAGCAGTTCTTC. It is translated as CASSGPSGGAYNEQFF.

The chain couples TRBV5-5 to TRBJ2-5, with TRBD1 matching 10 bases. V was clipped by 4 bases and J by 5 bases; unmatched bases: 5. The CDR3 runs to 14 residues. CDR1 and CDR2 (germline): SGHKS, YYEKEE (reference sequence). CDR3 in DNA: TGTGCCAGCAGCGGGACAGGGGAAATGGAGACCCAGTACTTC. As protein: CASSGTGEMETQYF.

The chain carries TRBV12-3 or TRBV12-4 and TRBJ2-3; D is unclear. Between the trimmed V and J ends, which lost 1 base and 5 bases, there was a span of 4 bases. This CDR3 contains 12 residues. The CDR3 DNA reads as TGTGCCAGCAGTTTAGGAGGAGATACGCAGTATTTT. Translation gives CASSLGGDTQYF.

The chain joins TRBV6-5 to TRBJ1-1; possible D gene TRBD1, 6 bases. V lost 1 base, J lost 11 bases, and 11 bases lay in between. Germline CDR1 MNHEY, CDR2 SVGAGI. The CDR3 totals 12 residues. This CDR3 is CASSYYQGQAFF. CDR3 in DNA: TGTGCCAGCAGTTACTACCAGGGGCAGGCTTTCTTT.

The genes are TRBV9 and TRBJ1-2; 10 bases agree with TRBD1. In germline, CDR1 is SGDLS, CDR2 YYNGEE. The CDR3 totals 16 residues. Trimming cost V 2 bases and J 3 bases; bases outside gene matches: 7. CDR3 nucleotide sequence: TGTGCCAGCAGCGTGGGGAGGGACAGGGGCGACTATGGCTACACCTTC. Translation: CASSVGRDRGDYGYTF. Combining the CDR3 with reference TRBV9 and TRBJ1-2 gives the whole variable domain DSGVTQTPKHLITATGQRVTLRCSPRSGDLSVYWYQQSLDQGLQFLIQYYNGEERAKGNILERFSAQQFPDLHSELNLSSLELGDSALYFCASSVGRDRGDYGYTFGSGTRLTVV.

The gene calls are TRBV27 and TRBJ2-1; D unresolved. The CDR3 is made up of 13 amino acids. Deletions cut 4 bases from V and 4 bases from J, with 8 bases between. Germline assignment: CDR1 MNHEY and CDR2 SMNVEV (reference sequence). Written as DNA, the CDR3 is TGTGCCAGCAGTTCGCAGTTTTACAATGAGCAGTTCTTC. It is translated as CASSSQFYNEQFF.

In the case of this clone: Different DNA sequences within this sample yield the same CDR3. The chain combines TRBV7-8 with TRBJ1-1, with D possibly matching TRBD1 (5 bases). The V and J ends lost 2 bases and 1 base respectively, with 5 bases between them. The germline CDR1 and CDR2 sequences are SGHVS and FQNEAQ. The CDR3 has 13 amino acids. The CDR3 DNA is TGTGCCAGCAGCTTAACAGGGAACACTGAAGCTTTCTTT. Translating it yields CASSLTGNTEAFF.

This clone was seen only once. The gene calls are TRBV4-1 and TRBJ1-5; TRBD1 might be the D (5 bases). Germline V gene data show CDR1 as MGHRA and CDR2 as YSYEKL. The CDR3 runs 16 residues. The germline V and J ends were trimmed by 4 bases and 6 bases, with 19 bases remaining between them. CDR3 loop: CASSPGGSREVQPQHF. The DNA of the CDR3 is TGCGCCAGCAGCCCCGGCGGGAGCAGGGAGGTTCAGCCCCAGCATTTT.